Sequencing of this T cell receptor beta chain was carried out in a study of beta chain features in type 1 diabetes. Study information: No patient-donor differences in age, gender, total cells or subset yield. Study-wide results and limits: Among patients, naive, central memory and Treg TCRB repertoires appeared more similar than among healthy donors. Patients and controls would share equally any PCR tilt toward shorter templates.

This clone was seen more than once but under ten times. The target antigen is unknown. TCRB transcripts that were expressed got sequenced, as all of the isolated RNA had been reverse transcribed. Produced via immunoSEQ multiplex PCR; TCRdb's table is partial and in-frame only. The data show about 620,000 clones, 15% to 19% seen once. Via CD45RO/CCR7/CD25/CD127/CD95/CD27, cells of the CD4+ naive, central memory, regulatory and stem cell-like memory subsets were sorted. The junction had 10 bases not matched to a gene; V was cut back by 1 base and J by 7 bases. The CDR3 loop spans 15 amino acids. CDR1 SGHNT and CDR2 YYREEE come from the germline V gene (reference sequence).

This sequence was found in a man aged 18 to 30 in good health. The sample consisted of naive CD4+ T cells from blood. The chain combines TRBV5-4 with TRBJ2-7, with 8 positions matching TRBD2. CDR3 in DNA: TGTGCCAGCAGCTTGCCCGGGGTAGCGGGATCGGAGCAGTACTTC. This translates into CASSLPGVAGSEQYF. Full variable domain (outside the CDR3, taken from reference TRBV5-4 and TRBJ2-7): ETGVTQSPTHLIKTRGQQVTLRCSSQSGHNTVSWYQQALGQGPQFIFQYYREEENGRGNFPPRFSGLQFPNYSSELNVNALELDDSALYLCASSLPGVAGSEQYFGPGTRLTVT.